This TCR beta chain was identified in a study of breast tumors, draining lymph nodes, adjacent tissues. Germline assignment: CDR1 LGHNA and CDR2 YNFKEQ. The ends were cut back, 0 bases at V and 8 bases at J, with 16 bases in the middle. The CDR3 spans 16 residues. Axillary draining lymph nodes of breast cancer patients supplied the node samples. Concerning this clonotype: What it recognizes is unknown.

TCRdb reprocessed the multiplex PCR reads with MiXCR, giving one entry per CDR3 protein. The sample holds 150,000 to 200,000 distinct CDR3 sequences, 25% to 40% seen once. The study, taken as a whole, reports: Tumor repertoires ranked between lymph nodes and nontumor tissue in diversity, with V and J gene preferences. Data only fit, rather than demonstrated, lymph node origin of most tumor T cells.

This TCR derives from a female donor with breast cancer. Some clones in this sample may be carry-over from other donors' samples. The chain is built from TRBV4-2 and TRBJ2-2; TRBD1 might be the D (6 bases). The sequencing sample was made of axillary lymph node tissue. For the CDR3, the DNA is TGTGCCAGCAGCCAAGATTCCAGGGGATACTCTGGGGAGCTGTTTTTT. It specifies CASSQDSRGYSGELFF.